This TCR beta chain came from a study of cytomegalovirus exposure and HLA in healthy donors (dated by TCRdb to about 2017). About the study as a whole: According to an earlier analysis of a few hundred of the donors, about 179 million T cells yielded roughly 110 million unique TCR beta sequences and less than 300 Gb of sequence data. On average, 235,054 unique TCR beta nucleotide sequences were sequenced per donor among some 430 genotyped donors of the cohort, with 15% to 20% of those sequences being non-productive. The study profiled the T cell repertoires of 500 to 800 subjects by immunosequencing and related them to cytomegalovirus serostatus. The number of typed donors differed by locus: roughly 620-640 for A, B, C, DRB1 and DQB1; 500 to 550 for DQA1; approximately 600 for DPA1; and around 450 for DPB1. An earlier analysis of about 620 of the donors applied high-throughput TCR beta sequencing to assess whether each TCR beta V gene segment acted as functional or pseudogenic. The aim of the study was to test whether cataloging public T cell receptors could identify signatures of past pathogen exposure. To predict cytomegalovirus infection status, the study brought together high-throughput TCR immunosequencing, statistical association of individual TCRs with disease status, and machine learning. HLA typing covered class I and class II loci at four-digit resolution. Besides the first cohort of hundreds of subjects, a separate validation cohort made up of 120 different subjects was used. The genetic ancestry cluster associated with self-reported Caucasian donors included around 76% of the approximately 400 genotyped donors. A later analysis re-analyzed previously published TCR beta repertoires from roughly 630 donors and added high-resolution HLA genotyping to study TCR occurrence patterns. Donor age, sex, ethnicity and CMV serostatus were compiled together with the repertoire data. In the later analysis, no new phenotypic data were used to find candidate immune exposures; instead, reliance was placed on TCR beta sequences and their occurrence across donors. About 300 gigabases of sequencing data and 70 million to 95 million unique TCR sequences made up an early release that covered approximately 700 HLA-typed donors. A later genetic analysis used genome-wide SNP genotypes for about 60% of the roughly 700 donors, treating that subset as a discovery cohort. All discovery cohort repertoires had been generated using a single sequencing platform. About five DR-DQ haplotypes were treated as single units for association and clustering because of strong linkage in the cohort.

The full study reports these points: In a later analysis, HLA-associated TCR beta chains were found to be more clonally expanded and to have lower generation probabilities than equally common non-associated chains. In a later analysis, 16,951 TCR beta sequences were associated with specific HLA alleles at a false discovery rate of 0.05. An earlier analysis of roughly 570 of the donors showed that most TCR beta V segments appeared in productive rearrangements either about 87% or about 30% of the time, which broadly matched IMGT annotations. V-gene and J-gene trimming of TCR beta chains was associated with a missense DCLRE1C variant in a later genetic analysis, and the association was replicated in an independent cohort. A total of 150 or so TCR beta chains were listed by the study as associated with cytomegalovirus. A later analysis found that most CMV-associated TCR beta chains appeared HLA-restricted, with HLA associations seemingly driven largely by CMV exposure. According to a later genetic analysis, donors in an Asian-associated ancestry cluster had fewer N-insertions in productive TCRs than the approximately 650-donor mean. In vitro tests confirmed that a few of the cytomegalovirus-associated TCR beta chains recognize cytomegalovirus antigens. Most TCR sequences were observed very rarely across donors, whereas some public TCRs were present in many individuals. The classifier was reported to diagnose cytomegalovirus status with high specificity and sensitivity in both the original and validation cohorts. A further reported finding was that TCR beta sequences accurately predicted the HLA-A and HLA-B alleles for most subjects in the first cohort. In a later analysis, the rate of TCR association differed among HLA loci, with DRB1 alleles having the most associated TCRs and HLA-C alleles having the fewest. A group of highly shared sequence variants was considered likely to be a technical artifact of the sequencing pipeline. The earlier analysis of some 560 of the donors excluded around 17 rarely observed V segments, including chromosome 9 orphons, because counts were too low. The authors suggested that the approach could potentially be generalized to other disease states and immunological phenotypes. For the cohort, immune exposure information was limited to CMV serostatus. This cohort had only TCR beta chains sequenced, and the lack of alpha or paired-chain data limited which features could be detected. Linkage disequilibrium might explain the correlated functional status among segregating V segments, but an unknown experimental factor could not be excluded. Assigning TCR associations to individual alleles was difficult when HLA alleles, especially DR and DQ, strongly co-occurred. Presence/absence analyses assumed roughly uniform sequencing depth across donors, an assumption that may not hold. Because some donors lacked HLA typing at each locus, the association tests relied only on the typed subset. According to a later analysis, parvovirus B19, influenza, CMV and Epstein-Barr virus appeared linked to several top co-occurrence clusters.

Preparation of the library involved the immunoSEQ multiplex PCR assay. The multiplex PCR relied on a mix of 60 forward primers for TCR Vbeta segments and 13 reverse primers for TCR Jbeta segments. The CDR3 region of rearranged TCR beta genes was amplified from genomic DNA by a multiplex PCR assay. The Illumina HiSeq System was used to sequence the amplified TCR beta libraries as 87-base-pair reads. In the original analysis: A later analysis tallied some 79 million unique TCR beta chains across the 666 repertoires, and approximately 12 million of those chains were shared by two or more donors. A nearest-neighbor algorithm error-corrected the raw reads and collapsed the reads into unique sequences, merging closely related sequences to remove PCR and sequencing errors. Alignment of CDR3 sequences to IMGT reference sequences was used to assign V, D and J gene segments. Each retained sequence needed at least a six-nucleotide match to both a V gene segment and a J gene segment. A rearrangement was called productive if the CDR3 had no stop codons and remained in frame with V and J, and every other rearrangement was called non-productive. CDR3 was defined by IMGT convention, running from the second conserved V-encoded cysteine to the conserved J-encoded phenylalanine. Sequences without an unambiguous match to a single V gene segment were excluded from the earlier analysis of a few hundred of the donors. An earlier analysis of 587 of the donors called V segments functional above 56.7% productive rearrangements and segregating when the between-donor standard deviation exceeded 5%. A statistical classification framework was developed to diagnose cytomegalovirus status using the catalog of TCR beta chain sequences. In a later analysis, TCR nucleotide sequences were compared against IMGT/GENE-DB human TR gene sequences so that V and J genes could be assigned. Using the TCRdist pipeline, a later analysis assigned CDR3 sequences along with most-parsimonious VDJ recombination scenarios. In a later analysis, each TCR beta chain was defined by its CDR3 amino acid sequence together with its V-gene family, and reads lacking a unique V-gene family were excluded. As a way to deal with suspected cross-contamination and a sequencing artifact, a later analysis dropped nearly 600 nucleotide sequences that were highly shared and had low generation probability. In a later analysis, a clonal expansion index for each public chain was calculated from normalized within-repertoire ranks of inferred template counts. In a later analysis, generation probabilities were computed with a VDJ recombination model fitted to out-of-frame rearrangements, and the resulting probabilities were checked against IGoR. In a later analysis, hypergeometric tests were used to score TCR-TCR, TCR-HLA and TCR-CMV co-occurrence, with a repertoire-size bias correction applied to TCR pairs. In a later analysis, false discovery rates were estimated by permuting HLA or CMV assignments 20 times. A later analysis grouped co-occurring TCRs with DBSCAN, adding TCRdist sequence similarity when clustering within HLA-allele-positive subsets. Co-occurrence clustering excluded repertoires with fewer than 30,000 or more than 120,000 public chains, plus five with anomalous nucleotide sharing. Held by TCRdb, this immuneACCESS table contains in-frame sequences only and omits some clones. Under half of the omission traces to an unresolved V gene where checked; the cause of the rest is unknown. V, J and clone size were drawn from that table, and D and trimming were deduced from the DNA. Per the sample table, the count is about 87,000 clones. The top ten clonotypes cover approximately 15% of the sample.

In regard to this clone: This clone's antigen is unknown.

The cohort was made up of 666 healthy bone marrow donors. Cohort members were all nominally healthy when sampled, although unrecorded immune exposures were likely present. The donor was CMV seropositive and was included in the group of approximately 300 seropositive cohort members. A peripheral blood sample was provided by each donor, and peripheral blood mononuclear cells were used for TCR beta sequencing. The Qiagen DNeasy Blood Extraction Kit was used to extract genomic DNA from the blood cell samples. The receptor's source is a man in his fifties or sixties in good health and CMV-seropositive. The material sequenced was PBMCs.

The nucleotides read TGTGCCAGCAGCTCCTTAGCGGGAATCACCGGGGAGCTGTTTTTT. It specifies CASSSLAGITGELFF. The V and J segments used are TRBV11-2 and TRBJ2-2; the central 8 bases match TRBD2. Trimming takes 4 bases off V and 4 bases off J; junction bases not matched to a gene: 5. Inclusive of the bounding cysteine and phenylalanine, the CDR3 is 15 residues long. The CDR3 DNA has 45 bases and is translated from base 1. CDR1 and CDR2, looked up from the germline V gene, are SGHAT and FQNNGV.